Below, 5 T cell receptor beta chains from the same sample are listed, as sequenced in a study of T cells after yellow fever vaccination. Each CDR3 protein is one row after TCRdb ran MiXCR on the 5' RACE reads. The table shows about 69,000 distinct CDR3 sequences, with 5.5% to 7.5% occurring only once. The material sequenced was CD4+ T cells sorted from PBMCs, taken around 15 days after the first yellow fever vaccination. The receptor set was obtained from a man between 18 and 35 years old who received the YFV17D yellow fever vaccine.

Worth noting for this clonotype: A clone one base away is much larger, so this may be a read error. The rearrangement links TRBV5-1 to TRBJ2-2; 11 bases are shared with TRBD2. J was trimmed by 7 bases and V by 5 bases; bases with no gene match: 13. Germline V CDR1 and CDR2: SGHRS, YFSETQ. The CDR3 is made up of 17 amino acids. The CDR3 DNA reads TGCGCCAGCAGGCCACCAATTAGCGGGGGGGCCAACGGGGAGCTGTTTTTT. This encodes CASRPPISGGANGELFF.

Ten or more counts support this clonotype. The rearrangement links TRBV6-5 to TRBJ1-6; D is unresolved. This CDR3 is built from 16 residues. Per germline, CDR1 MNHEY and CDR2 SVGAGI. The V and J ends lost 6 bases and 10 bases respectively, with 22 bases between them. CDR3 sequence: CASRPEIWSPGSPLHF. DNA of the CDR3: TGTGCCAGCAGGCCCGAGATTTGGAGTCCTGGATCACCCCTCCACTTT.

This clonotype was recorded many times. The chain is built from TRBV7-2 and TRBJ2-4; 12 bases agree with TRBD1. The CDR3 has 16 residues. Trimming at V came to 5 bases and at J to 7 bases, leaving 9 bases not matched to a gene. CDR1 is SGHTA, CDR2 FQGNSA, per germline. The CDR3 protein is CASSRPGQGALNIQYF. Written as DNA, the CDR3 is TGTGCCAGCAGCAGACCGGGACAGGGGGCGCTGAACATTCAGTACTTC.

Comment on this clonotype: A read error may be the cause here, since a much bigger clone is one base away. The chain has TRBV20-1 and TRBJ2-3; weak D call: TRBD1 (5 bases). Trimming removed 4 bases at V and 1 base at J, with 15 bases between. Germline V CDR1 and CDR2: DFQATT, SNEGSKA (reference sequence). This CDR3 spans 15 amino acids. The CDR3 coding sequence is TGCAGTGCTAACTCGATGAAAGGGGGCACAGATACGCAGTATTTT. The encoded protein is CSANSMKGGTDTQYF.

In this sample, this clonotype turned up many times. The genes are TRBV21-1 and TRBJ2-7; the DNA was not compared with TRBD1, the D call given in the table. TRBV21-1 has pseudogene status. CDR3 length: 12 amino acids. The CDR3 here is CASSRGPYEQYV. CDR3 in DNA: TGTGCCAGCAGCAGGGGGCCCTACGAGCAGTACGTC.